Listed below are T cell receptor beta chains from one sample, sequenced in a study of blood T cells in healthy people across ages. TCRdb re-derived calls from the 5' RACE reads in MiXCR, one entry per CDR3 protein. The sample has some 860,000 distinct CDR3 sequences, 56% seen once. What was sequenced was blood. All receptors derive from a man aged 40-50 years in good health. Both conserved end residues are part of each CDR3. The D gene is left open where the match is weak. Not all rows give a size; the values are once, few, many and, for expanded clones, a class.

j_call d_call clone_size v_call cdr3_aa cdr3_nt
TRBJ2-5 . . TRBV7-8 CASSIRRPQETQYF TGTGCCAGCAGCATAAGAAGACCGCAAGAGACCCAGTACTTC
TRBJ2-5 TRBD2 . TRBV7-2 CASSFFAGEGAPTQYF TGTGCCAGCAGCTTTTTTGCGGGGGAAGGCGCCCCGACCCAGTACTTC
TRBJ1-1 TRBD1 . TRBV7-9 CASSFMGQGTEAFF TGTGCCAGCAGCTTCATGGGACAGGGCACTGAAGCTTTCTTT
TRBJ2-5 TRBD2 . TRBV20-1 CSASGLAGETQYF TGCAGTGCTAGCGGTCTAGCGGGAGAGACCCAGTACTTC
TRBJ2-3 TRBD2 . TRBV7-8 CASSFLGREVGDTQYF TGTGCCAGCAGCTTTCTTGGGCGGGAGGTGGGGGATACGCAGTATTTT
TRBJ2-3 . . TRBV24-1 CATRGEASTDTQYF TGTGCCACCAGAGGGGAGGCTAGCACAGATACGCAGTATTTT
TRBJ1-2 TRBD1 . TRBV3-1 CASSQVGDRGAYGYTF TGTGCCAGCAGCCAAGTCGGGGACAGGGGCGCCTATGGCTACACCTTC
TRBJ2-1 . . TRBV21-1 CASSHTSTGEKDNEQFF TGTGCCAGCAGTCATACATCGACAGGGGAAAAAGACAATGAGCAGTTCTTC
TRBJ2-4 TRBD1 . TRBV7-2 CASSSTSTGGRNIQYF TGTGCCAGCAGCTCCACTTCCACAGGGGGCAGAAACATTCAGTACTTC
TRBJ2-3 TRBD2 . TRBV20-1 CSARGLAGGTDTQYF TGCAGTGCTAGGGGACTAGCGGGAGGAACAGATACGCAGTATTTT
TRBJ2-1 . . TRBV20-1 CSARGHHSDGSSYNEQFF TGCAGTGCTAGAGGGCACCACTCCGACGGGAGCTCCTACAATGAGCAGTTCTTC
TRBJ2-1 . once TRBV5-5 CASSLEGPPPEQFF TGTGCCAGCAGCTTGGAGGGGCCACCACCTGAGCAGTTCTTC
TRBJ2-6 TRBD1 few TRBV24-1 CANYRGPGANVLTF TGTGCCAACTACAGGGGACCCGGGGCCAACGTCCTGACTTTC
TRBJ1-2 . . TRBV3-1 CASSHPERGRSYGYTF TGTGCCAGCAGCCACCCCGAAAGGGGACGGAGCTATGGCTACACCTTC
TRBJ2-1 . few TRBV14 CASGSGYNEQFF TGTGCCAGCGGGAGCGGATACAATGAGCAGTTCTTC
TRBJ2-3 . . TRBV11-2 CASSSDPRGADTQYF TGTGCCAGCAGCTCGGACCCGAGGGGCGCGGATACGCAGTATTTT
TRBJ2-7 TRBD1 few TRBV15 CATSRDWDSPYYYEQYF TGTGCCACCAGCAGAGATTGGGACAGCCCATATTACTACGAGCAGTACTTC
TRBJ2-3 TRBD2 . TRBV20-1 CSARSSSGGITDTQYF TGCAGTGCTAGATCGTCTAGCGGGGGTATCACAGATACGCAGTATTTT
TRBJ1-5 . . TRBV3-1 CASSQGIEYQPQHF TGTGCCAGCAGCCAAGGAATTGAGTATCAGCCCCAGCATTTT
TRBJ2-5 TRBD2 few TRBV6-5 CASSRTRTLETQYF TGTGCCAGCAGCCGGACTAGGACTTTGGAGACCCAGTACTTC
TRBJ2-6 TRBD1 . TRBV15 CATSGRSGQANSGANVLTF TGTGCCACCAGCGGCCGCTCGGGACAGGCAAACTCTGGGGCCAACGTCCTGACTTTC